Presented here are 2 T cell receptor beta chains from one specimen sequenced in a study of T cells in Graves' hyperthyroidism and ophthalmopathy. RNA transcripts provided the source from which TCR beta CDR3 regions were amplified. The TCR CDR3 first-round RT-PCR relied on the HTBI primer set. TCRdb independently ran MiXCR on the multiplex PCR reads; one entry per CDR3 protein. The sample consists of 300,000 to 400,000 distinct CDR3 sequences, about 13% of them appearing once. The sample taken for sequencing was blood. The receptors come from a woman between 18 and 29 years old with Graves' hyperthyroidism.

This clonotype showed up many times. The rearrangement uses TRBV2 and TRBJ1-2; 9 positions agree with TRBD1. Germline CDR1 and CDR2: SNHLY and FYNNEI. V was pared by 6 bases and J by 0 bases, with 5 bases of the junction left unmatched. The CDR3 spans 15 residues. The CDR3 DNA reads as TGTGCCAGCAGAGCGACAGGGGGACCTAACTATGGCTACACCTTC. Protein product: CASRATGGPNYGYTF.

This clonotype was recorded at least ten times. The CDR3 DNA follows: TGTGCCTGGATCCCCCTCGGACTAGCGGGAGGACCCACCAATGAGCAGTTCTTC. Translating gives CAWIPLGLAGGPTNEQFF. This chain joins TRBV30 and TRBJ2-1; TRBD2 agrees at 14 bases. V dropped 4 bases and J dropped 6; count of bases not matched to a gene: 14. CDR3 length: 18 residues. Germline V CDR1 and CDR2: GTSNPN, SVGIG (reference sequence).